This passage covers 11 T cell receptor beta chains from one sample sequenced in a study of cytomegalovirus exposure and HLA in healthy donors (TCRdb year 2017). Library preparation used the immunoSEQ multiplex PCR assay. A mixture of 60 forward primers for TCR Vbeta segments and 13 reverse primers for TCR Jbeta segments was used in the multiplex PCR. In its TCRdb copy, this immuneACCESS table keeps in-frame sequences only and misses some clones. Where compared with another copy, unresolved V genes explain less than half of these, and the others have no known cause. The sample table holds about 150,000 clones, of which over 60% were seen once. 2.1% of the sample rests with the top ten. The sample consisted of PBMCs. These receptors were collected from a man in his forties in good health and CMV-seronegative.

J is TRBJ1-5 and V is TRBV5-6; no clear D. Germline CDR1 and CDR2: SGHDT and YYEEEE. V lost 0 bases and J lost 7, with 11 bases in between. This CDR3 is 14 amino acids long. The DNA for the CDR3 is TGTGCCAGCAGCTTGGTTAAAGGAGCGCAGCCCCAGCATTTT. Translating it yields CASSLVKGAQPQHF.

The CDR3 protein is CASSLGRPGREPQHF. The CDR3 DNA reads as TGTGCCAGCAGCTTAGGTAGGCCAGGGCGCGAGCCCCAGCATTTT. V and J are TRBV7-2 and TRBJ1-5; weak D call: TRBD1 (5 bases). The CDR3 has 15 residues. The V end was cut by 1 base, the J end by 8 bases, with 15 bases between. Per germline, CDR1 SGHTA and CDR2 FQGNSA.

Here the CDR3 DNA reads TGTGCCAGCAGTCTGACTAGCGGGATCACAGATACGCAGTATTTT. It encodes CASSLTSGITDTQYF. V and J are TRBV28 and TRBJ2-3, with TRBD2 matching 11 bases. Germline V gene lookup returns CDR1 MDHEN and CDR2 SYDVKM. The junction had 3 bases not matched to a gene; V was cut back by 5 bases and J by 2 bases. CDR3 size: 15 residues.

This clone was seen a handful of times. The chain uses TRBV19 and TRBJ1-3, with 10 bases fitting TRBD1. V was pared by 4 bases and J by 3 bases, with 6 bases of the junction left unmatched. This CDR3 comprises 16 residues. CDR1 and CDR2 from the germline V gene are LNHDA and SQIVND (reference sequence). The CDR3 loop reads CASSTPRTGGGNTIYF. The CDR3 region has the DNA TGTGCCAGTAGTACCCCCAGGACAGGGGGTGGAAACACCATATATTTT. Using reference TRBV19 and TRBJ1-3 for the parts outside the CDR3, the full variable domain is DGGITQSPKYLFRKEGQNVTLSCEQNLNHDAMYWYRQDPGQGLRLIYYSQIVNDFQKGDIAEGYSVSREKKESFPLTVTSAQKNPTAFYLCASSTPRTGGGNTIYFGEGSWLTVV.

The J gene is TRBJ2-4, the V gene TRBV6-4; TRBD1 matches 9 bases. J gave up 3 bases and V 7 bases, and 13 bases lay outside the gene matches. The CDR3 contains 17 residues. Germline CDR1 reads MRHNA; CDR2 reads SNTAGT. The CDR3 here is CASNRRTGVLVKNIQYF. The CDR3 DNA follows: TGTGCCAGCAATCGTAGGACAGGGGTTCTTGTCAAAAACATTCAGTACTTC.

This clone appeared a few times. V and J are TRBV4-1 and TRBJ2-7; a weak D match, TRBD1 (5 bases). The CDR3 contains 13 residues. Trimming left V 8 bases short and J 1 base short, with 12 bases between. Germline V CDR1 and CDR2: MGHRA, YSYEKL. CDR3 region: CASGDRSSYEQYF. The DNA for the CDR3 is TGCGCCAGCGGAGACAGATCATCCTACGAGCAGTACTTC.

Here the CDR3 reads CASTPRDSPQAGANVLTF. CDR3 in DNA: TGCGCCAGCACCCCACGGGACTCCCCACAGGCTGGGGCCAACGTCCTGACTTTC. The rearrangement uses TRBV4-1 and TRBJ2-6; the D gene is possibly TRBD2 (6 bases). The germline V gene encodes CDR1 MGHRA and CDR2 YSYEKL. V gave up 7 bases and J gave up 2 bases, with 21 bases separating them. The CDR3 extends over 18 amino acids.

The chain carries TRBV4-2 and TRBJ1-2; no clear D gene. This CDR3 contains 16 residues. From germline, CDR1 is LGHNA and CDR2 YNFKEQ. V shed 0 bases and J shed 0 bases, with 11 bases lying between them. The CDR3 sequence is CASSQDARRANYGYTF. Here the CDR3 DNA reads TGTGCCAGCAGCCAAGATGCCAGGCGAGCTAACTATGGCTACACCTTC.

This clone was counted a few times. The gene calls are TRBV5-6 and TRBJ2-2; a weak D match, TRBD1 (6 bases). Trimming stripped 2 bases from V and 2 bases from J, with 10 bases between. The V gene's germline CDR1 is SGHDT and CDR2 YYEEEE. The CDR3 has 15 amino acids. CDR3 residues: CASSFGTLNTGELFF. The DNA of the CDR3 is TGTGCCAGCAGCTTTGGGACACTCAACACCGGGGAGCTGTTTTTT.

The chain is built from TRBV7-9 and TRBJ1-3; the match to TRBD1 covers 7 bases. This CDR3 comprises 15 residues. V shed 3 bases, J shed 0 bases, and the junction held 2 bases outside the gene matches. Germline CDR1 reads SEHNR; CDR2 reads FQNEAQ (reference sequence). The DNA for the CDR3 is TGTGCCAGCAGCTTCCAGGGGGGCTCTGGAAACACCATATATTTT. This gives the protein CASSFQGGSGNTIYF. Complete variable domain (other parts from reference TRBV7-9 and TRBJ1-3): DTGVSQNPRHKITKRGQNVTFRCDPISEHNRLYWYRQTLGQGPEFLTYFQNEAQLEKSRLLSDRFSAERPKGSFSTLEIQRTEQGDSAMYLCASSFQGGSGNTIYFGEGSWLTVV.

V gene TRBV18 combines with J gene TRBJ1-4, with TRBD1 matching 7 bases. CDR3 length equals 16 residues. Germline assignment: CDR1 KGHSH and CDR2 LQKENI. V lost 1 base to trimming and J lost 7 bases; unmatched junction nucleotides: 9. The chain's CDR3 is CASSPQRQGLSEKLFF. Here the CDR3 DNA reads TGTGCCAGCTCACCACAGAGACAGGGATTAAGTGAAAAACTGTTTTTT.